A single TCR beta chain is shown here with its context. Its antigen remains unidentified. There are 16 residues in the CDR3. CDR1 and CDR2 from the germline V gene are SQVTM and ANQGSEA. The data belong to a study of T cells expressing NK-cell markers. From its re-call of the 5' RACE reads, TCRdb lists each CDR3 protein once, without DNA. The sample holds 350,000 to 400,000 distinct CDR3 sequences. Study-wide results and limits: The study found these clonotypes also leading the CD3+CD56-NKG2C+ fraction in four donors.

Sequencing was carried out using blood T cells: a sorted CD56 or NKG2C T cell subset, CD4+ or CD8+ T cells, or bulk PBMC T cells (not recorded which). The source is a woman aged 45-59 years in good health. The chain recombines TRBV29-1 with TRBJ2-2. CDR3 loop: CSVDTTAATNTGELFF.